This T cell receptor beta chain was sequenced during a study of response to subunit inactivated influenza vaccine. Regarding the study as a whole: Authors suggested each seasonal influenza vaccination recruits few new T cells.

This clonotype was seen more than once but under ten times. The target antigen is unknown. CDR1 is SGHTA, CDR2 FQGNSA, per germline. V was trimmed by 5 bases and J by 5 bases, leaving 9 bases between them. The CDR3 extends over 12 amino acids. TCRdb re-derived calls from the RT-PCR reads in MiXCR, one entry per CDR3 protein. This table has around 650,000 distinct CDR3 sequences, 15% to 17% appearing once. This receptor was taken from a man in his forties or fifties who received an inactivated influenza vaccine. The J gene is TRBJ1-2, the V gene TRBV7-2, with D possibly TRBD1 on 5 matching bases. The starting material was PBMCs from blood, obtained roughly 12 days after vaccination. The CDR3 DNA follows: TGTGCCAGCAGCATGACAGCTTATGGCTACACCTTC. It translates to CASSMTAYGYTF.